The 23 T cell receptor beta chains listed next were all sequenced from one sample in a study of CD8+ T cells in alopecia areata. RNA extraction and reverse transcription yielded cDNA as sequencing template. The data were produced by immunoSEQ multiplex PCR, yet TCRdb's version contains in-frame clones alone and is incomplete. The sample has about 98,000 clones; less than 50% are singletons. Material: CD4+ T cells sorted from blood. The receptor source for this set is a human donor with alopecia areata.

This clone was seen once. The CDR3 DNA sequence: TGTGCCAGCAGCTTAAGTGCGGGGGAGACCCAGTACTTC. Translating gives CASSLSAGETQYF. This chain links TRBV7-9 with TRBJ2-5; possibly TRBD2 for D (6 bases). Looked up from germline, CDR1 is SEHNR and CDR2 is FQNEAQ (reference sequence). There are 13 residues in the CDR3. V shed 2 bases and J shed 5 bases, with 9 bases lying between them.

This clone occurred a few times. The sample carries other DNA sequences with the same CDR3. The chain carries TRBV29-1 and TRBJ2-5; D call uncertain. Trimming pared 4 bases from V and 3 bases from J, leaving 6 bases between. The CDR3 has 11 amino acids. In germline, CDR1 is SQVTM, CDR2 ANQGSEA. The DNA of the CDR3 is TGCAGCGTTGGTCGGGAAGAGACCCAGTACTTC. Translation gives CSVGREETQYF.

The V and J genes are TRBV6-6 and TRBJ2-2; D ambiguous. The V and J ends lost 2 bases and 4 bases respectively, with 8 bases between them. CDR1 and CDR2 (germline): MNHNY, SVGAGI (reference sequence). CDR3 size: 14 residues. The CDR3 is CASSYPGATGELFF. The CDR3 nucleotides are TGTGCCAGCAGTTACCCCGGCGCCACCGGGGAGCTGTTTTTT.

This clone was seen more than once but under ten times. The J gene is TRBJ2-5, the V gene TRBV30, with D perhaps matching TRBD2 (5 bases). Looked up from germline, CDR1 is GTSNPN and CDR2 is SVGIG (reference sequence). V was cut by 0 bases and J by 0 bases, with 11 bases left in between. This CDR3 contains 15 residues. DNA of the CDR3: TGTGCCTGGAGTGTGGGCCCGGGGTACCAAGAGACCCAGTACTTC. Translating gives CAWSVGPGYQETQYF.

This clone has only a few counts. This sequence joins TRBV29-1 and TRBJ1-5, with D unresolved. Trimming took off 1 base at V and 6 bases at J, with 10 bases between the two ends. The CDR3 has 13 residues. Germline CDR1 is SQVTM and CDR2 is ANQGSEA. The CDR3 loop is CSVEVYPGQPQHF. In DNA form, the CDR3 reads TGCAGCGTTGAAGTGTATCCAGGTCAGCCCCAGCATTTT.

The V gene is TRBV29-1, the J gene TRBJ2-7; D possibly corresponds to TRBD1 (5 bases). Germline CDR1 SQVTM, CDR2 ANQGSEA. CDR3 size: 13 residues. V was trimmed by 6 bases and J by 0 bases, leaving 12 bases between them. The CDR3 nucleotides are TGCAGCGTGAGGACACGACTCTCCTACGAGCAGTACTTC. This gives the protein CSVRTRLSYEQYF.

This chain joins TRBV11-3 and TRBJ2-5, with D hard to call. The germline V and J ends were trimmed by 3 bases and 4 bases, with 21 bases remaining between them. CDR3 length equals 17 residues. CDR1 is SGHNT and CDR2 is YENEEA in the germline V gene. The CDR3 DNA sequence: TGTGCCAGCAGCTTTGAAACCAGGCCCCTACCCAGAGAGACCCAGTACTTC. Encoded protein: CASSFETRPLPRETQYF.

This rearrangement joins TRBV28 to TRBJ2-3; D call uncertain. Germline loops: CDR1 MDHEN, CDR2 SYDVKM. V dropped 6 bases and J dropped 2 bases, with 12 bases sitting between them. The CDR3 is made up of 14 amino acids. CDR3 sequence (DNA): TGTGCCAGCAGGACCGTTACCCTCACAGATACGCAGTATTTT. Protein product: CASRTVTLTDTQYF.

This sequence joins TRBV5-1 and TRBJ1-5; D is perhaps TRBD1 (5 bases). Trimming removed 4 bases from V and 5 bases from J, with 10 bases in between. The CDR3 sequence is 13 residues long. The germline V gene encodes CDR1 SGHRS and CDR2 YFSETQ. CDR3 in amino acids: CASSRGSDQPQHF. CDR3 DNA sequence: TGCGCCAGCAGCAGGGGTTCGGATCAGCCCCAGCATTTT.

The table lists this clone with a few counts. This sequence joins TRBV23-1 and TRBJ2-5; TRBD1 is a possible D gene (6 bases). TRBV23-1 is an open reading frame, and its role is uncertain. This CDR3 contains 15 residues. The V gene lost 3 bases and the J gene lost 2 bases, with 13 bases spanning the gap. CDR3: CASSQEQGSQETQYF. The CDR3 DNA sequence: TGCGCCAGCAGTCAGGAACAGGGATCACAAGAGACCCAGTACTTC.

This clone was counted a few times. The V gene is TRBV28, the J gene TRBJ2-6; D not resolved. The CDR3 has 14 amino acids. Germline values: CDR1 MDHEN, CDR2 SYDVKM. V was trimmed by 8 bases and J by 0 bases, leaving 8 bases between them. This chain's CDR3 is CASRGRSGANVLTF. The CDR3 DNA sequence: TGTGCCAGCCGCGGCCGCTCTGGGGCCAACGTCCTGACTTTC.

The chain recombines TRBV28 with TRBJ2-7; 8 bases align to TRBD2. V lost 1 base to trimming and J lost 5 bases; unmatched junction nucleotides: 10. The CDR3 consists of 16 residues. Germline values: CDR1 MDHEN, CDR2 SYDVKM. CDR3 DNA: TGTGCCAGCAGTTTATCGGCGGGGGGCCCGCGGGACGAGCAGTACTTC. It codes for CASSLSAGGPRDEQYF.

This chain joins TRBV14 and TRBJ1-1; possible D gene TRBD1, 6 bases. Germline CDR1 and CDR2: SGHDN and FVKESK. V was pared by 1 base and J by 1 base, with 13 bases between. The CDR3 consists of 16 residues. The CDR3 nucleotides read TGTGCCAGCAGCCAAGCCCATGACAGGACGAACACTGAAGCTTTCTTT. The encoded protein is CASSQAHDRTNTEAFF.

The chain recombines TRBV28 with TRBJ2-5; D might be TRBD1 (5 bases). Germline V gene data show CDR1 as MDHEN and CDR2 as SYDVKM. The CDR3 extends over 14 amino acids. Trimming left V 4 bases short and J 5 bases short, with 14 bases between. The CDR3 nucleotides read TGTGCCAGCAGTTCTCAGGGCAGGCTTGAGACCCAGTACTTC. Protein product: CASSSQGRLETQYF.

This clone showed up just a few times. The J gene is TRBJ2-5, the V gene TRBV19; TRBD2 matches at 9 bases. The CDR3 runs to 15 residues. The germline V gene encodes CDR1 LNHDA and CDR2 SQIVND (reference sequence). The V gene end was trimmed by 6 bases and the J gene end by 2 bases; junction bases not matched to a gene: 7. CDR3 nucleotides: TGTGCCAGTAGGCGGACTAGCGAACGTCAAGAGACCCAGTACTTC. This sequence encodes CASRRTSERQETQYF. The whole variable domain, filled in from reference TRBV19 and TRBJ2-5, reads DGGITQSPKYLFRKEGQNVTLSCEQNLNHDAMYWYRQDPGQGLRLIYYSQIVNDFQKGDIAEGYSVSREKKESFPLTVTSAQKNPTAFYLCASRRTSERQETQYFGPGTRLLVL.

The chain's CDR3 is CSVGRVLLREGYTF. The CDR3 region has the DNA TGCAGCGTTGGGCGAGTTCTTCTTCGGGAGGGCTACACCTTC. V usage is TRBV29-1 and J usage is TRBJ1-2; no clear D. The V gene lost 4 bases and the J gene lost 8 bases, with 20 bases spanning the gap. Germline V gene lookup returns CDR1 SQVTM and CDR2 ANQGSEA. There are 14 residues in the CDR3.

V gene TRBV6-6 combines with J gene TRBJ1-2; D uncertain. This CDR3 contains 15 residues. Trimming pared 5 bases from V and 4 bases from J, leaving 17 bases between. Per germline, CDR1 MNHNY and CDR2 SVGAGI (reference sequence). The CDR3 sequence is CASSPRTGGLYGYTF. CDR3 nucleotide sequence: TGTGCCAGCAGTCCCAGGACGGGAGGGCTCTATGGCTACACCTTC.

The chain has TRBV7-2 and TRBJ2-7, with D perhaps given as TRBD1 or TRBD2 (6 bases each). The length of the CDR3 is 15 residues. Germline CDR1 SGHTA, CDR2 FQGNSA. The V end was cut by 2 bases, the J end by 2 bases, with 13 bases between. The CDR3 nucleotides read TGTGCCAGCAGCTTATTCCAGGGGAGGACCTACGAGCAGTACTTC. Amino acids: CASSLFQGRTYEQYF.

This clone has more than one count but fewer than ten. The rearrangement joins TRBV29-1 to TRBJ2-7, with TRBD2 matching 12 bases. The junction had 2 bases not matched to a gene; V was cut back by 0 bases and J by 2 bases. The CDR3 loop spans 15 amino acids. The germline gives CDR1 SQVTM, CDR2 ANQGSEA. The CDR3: CSVEERTSGAYEQYF. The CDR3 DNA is TGCAGCGTTGAAGAAAGGACTAGCGGGGCCTACGAGCAGTACTTC.

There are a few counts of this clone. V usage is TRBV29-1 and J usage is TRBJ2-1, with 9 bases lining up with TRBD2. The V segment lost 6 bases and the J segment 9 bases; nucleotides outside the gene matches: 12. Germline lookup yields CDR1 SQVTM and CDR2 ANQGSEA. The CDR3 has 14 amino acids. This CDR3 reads CSVPVAGALSEQFF. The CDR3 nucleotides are TGCAGCGTCCCTGTAGCGGGAGCCCTAAGTGAGCAGTTCTTC.

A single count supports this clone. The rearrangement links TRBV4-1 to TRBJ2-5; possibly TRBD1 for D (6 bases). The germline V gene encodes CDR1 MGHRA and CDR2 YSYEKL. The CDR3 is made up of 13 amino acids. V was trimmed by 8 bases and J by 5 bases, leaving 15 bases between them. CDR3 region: CASAQGFVETQYF. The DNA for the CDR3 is TGCGCCAGCGCCCAGGGGTTCGTGGAGACCCAGTACTTC.

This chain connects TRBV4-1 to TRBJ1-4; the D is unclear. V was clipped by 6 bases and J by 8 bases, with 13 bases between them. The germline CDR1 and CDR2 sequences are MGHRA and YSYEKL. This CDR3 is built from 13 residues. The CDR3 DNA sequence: TGCGCCAGCAGTTCATGGGGTGAAGAAAAACTGTTTTTT. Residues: CASSSWGEEKLFF.

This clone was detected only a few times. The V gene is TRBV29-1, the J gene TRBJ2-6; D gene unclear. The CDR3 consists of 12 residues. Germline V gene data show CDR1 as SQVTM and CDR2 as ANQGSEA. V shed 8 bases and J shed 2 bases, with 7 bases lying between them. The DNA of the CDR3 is TGCAGCTCATCGACTGGGGCCAACGTCCTGACTTTC. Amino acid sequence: CSSSTGANVLTF. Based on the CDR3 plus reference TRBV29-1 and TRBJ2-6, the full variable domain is SAVISQKPSRDICQRGTSLTIQCQVDSQVTMMFWYRQQPGQSLTLIATANQGSEATYESGFVIDKFPISRPNLTFSTLTVSNMSPEDSSIYLCSSSTGANVLTFGAGSRLTVL.